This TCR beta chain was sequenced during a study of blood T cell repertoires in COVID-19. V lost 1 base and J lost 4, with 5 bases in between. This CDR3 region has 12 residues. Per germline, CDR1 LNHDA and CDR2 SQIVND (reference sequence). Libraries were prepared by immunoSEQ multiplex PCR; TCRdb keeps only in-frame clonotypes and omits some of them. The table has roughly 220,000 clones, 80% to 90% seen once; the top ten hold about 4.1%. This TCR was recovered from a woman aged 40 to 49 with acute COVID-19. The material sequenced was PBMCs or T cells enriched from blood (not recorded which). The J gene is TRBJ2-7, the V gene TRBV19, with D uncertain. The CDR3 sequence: CASSIGPYEQYF. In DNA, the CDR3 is TGTGCCAGTAGTATAGGTCCTTACGAGCAGTACTTC.